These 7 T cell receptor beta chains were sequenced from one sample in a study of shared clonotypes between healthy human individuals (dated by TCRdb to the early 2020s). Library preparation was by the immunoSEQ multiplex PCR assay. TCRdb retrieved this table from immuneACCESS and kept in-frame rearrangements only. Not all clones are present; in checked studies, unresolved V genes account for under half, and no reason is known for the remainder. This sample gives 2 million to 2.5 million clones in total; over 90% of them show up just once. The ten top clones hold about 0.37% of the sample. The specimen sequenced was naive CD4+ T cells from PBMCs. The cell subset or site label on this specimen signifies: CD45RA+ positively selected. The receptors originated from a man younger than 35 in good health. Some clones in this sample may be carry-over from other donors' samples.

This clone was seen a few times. DNA of the CDR3: TGTGCCAGCAGTTGGGAGTACGGAAACACCATATATTTT. The encoded protein is CASSWEYGNTIYF. The genes are TRBV6-5 and TRBJ1-3; D remains unclear. CDR3 size: 13 residues. Germline V gene sequence: CDR1 MNHEY, CDR2 SVGAGI. V lost 4 bases and J lost 4, with 8 bases in between.

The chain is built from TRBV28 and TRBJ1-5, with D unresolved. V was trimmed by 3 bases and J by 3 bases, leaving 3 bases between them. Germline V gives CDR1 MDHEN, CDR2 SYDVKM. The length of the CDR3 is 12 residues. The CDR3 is CASSFFNQPQHF. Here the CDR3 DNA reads TGTGCCAGCAGTTTTTTCAATCAGCCCCAGCATTTT.

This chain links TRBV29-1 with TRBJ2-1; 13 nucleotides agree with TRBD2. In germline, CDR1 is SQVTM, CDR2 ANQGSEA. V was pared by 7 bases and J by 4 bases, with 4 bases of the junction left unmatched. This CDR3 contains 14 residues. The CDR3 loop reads CSALLAGGYNEQFF. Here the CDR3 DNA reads TGCAGCGCTCTACTAGCGGGAGGGTACAATGAGCAGTTCTTC.

As DNA, the CDR3 is TGTGCCAGCAGGATCCCCGTCGGGAGTTATGAGCAGTTCTTC. Its protein product is CASRIPVGSYEQFF. The gene calls are TRBV6-6 and TRBJ2-1; tentative D call: TRBD2 (6 bases). V was cut by 6 bases and J by 8 bases, with 17 bases left in between. CDR1 and CDR2 (germline): MNHNY, SVGAGI (reference sequence). The CDR3 runs 14 residues.

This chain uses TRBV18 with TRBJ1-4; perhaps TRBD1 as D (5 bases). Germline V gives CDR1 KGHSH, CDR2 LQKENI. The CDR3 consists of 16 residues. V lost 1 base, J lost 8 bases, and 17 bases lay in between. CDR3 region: CASSPLSGTLGEKLFF. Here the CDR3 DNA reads TGTGCCAGCTCACCACTGAGTGGGACCCTGGGGGAAAAACTGTTTTTT.

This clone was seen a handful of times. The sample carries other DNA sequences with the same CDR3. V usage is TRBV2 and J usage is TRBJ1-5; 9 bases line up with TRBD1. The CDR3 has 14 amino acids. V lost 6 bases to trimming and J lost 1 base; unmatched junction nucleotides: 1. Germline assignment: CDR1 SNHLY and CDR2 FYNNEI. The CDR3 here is CASSGTGSNQPQHF. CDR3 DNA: TGTGCCAGCAGCGGGACAGGGAGCAATCAGCCCCAGCATTTT.

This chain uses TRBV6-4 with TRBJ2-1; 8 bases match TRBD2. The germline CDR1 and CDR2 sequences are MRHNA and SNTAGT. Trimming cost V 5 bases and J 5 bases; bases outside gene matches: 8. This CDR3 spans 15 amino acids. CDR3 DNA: TGTGCCAGCAGTCCCCGGAGAGCGGGAGACAATGAGCAGTTCTTC. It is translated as CASSPRRAGDNEQFF.